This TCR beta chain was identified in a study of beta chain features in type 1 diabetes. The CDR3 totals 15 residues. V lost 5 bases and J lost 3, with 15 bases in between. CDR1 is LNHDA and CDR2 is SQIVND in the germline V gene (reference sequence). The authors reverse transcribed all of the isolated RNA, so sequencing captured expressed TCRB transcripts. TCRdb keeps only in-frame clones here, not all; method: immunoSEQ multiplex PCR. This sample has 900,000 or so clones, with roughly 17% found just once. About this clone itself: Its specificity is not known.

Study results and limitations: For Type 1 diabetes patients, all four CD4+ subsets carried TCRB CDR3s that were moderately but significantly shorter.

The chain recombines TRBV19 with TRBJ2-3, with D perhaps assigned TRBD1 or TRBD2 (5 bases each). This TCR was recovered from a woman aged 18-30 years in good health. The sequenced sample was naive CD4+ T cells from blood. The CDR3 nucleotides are TGTGCCAGTAGTGGCCGGAGGACATCTACAGATACGCAGTATTTT. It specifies CASSGRRTSTDTQYF.